One sample yielded the 30 T cell receptor beta chains listed below, sequenced in a study of blood T cell repertoires in COVID-19. Profiling relied on immunoSEQ multiplex PCR, and the TCRdb table lists in-frame clones only, not all of them. Seen here are a few hundred thousand clones, approximately 83% observed once, and the top ten hold around 1.8%. The sequenced material came from PBMCs or T cells enriched from blood (not recorded which). Receptor source: a woman aged 45-60 years who had recovered from COVID-19.

This clone was detected a few times. The J gene is TRBJ2-1, the V gene TRBV19, with TRBD2 matching 15 bases. The CDR3 runs 15 residues. V lost 6 bases and J lost 7; bases outside the gene matches: 4. Per the germline V gene, CDR1 is LNHDA and CDR2 is SQIVND (reference sequence). The CDR3 DNA reads as TGTGCCAGTAGCCCTGGACTAGCGGGGGGGAATGAGCAGTTCTTC. This sequence encodes CASSPGLAGGNEQFF.

This chain connects TRBV28 to TRBJ2-7; weak D call: TRBD2 (6 bases). The ends were cut back, 1 base at V and 6 bases at J, with 16 bases in the middle. CDR3 length equals 15 residues. Germline CDR1 reads MDHEN; CDR2 reads SYDVKM. CDR3 bases: TGTGCCAGCAGTTTATACGGGGGAATCCTGGGCGAGCAGTACTTC. Protein product: CASSLYGGILGEQYF.

The chain joins TRBV7-9 to TRBJ2-1; TRBD2 agrees at 10 bases. Germline CDR1 SEHNR, CDR2 FQNEAQ (reference sequence). V trimming: 2 bases; J trimming: 6 bases; junction bases outside the gene matches: 4. The CDR3 loop spans 15 amino acids. The CDR3 region is CASSLQAGGGNEQFF. The CDR3 nucleotides read TGTGCCAGCAGCTTACAAGCGGGAGGGGGCAATGAGCAGTTCTTC.

The chain links TRBV7-3 to TRBJ2-1, with 15 nucleotides matching TRBD2. CDR3 length equals 16 residues. Trimming removed 2 bases from V and 7 bases from J; junction bases left unmatched: 3. The germline gives CDR1 SGHTA, CDR2 FQGTGA. CDR3 region: CASSLAGLAGGNEQFF. DNA of the CDR3: TGTGCCAGCAGCTTAGCAGGACTAGCGGGGGGGAATGAGCAGTTCTTC.

This clone was found a few times. The chain has TRBV27 and TRBJ1-3; tentatively, D is TRBD1 (6 bases). Trimming stripped 3 bases from V and 3 bases from J, with 18 bases between. Per germline, CDR1 MNHEY and CDR2 SMNVEV (reference sequence). The length of the CDR3 is 17 residues. The CDR3 bases are TGTGCCAGCAGTTTGGGACACGATAAAGAACATGGAAACACCATATATTTT. Its protein is CASSLGHDKEHGNTIYF.

Here the CDR3 DNA reads TGTGCCAGAGATTCGTGGCGGGAGGGCCGGTGGACGCAGTATTTT. Residues: CARDSWREGRWTQYF. The V gene is TRBV2, the J gene TRBJ2-3; 9 nucleotides match TRBD2. After removal of 9 bases from V and 9 bases from J, the junction contained 16 bases not matched to a gene. CDR3 length: 15 residues. Germline CDR1 is SNHLY and CDR2 is FYNNEI.

This chain connects TRBV11-3 to TRBJ2-1; the match to TRBD2 covers 11 bases. There are 15 residues in the CDR3. The V gene end was trimmed by 3 bases and the J gene end by 8 bases; junction bases not matched to a gene: 6. The germline gives CDR1 SGHNT, CDR2 YENEEA. CDR3 in DNA: TGTGCCAGCAGCTTGTTAGCGGGAGGGAGAGATGAGCAGTTCTTC. This translates into CASSLLAGGRDEQFF.

The count of this clone is one. The V and J genes are TRBV18 and TRBJ2-6; 7 nucleotides agree with TRBD1. Germline values: CDR1 KGHSH, CDR2 LQKENI. Unmatched junction bases numbered 9, after V lost 4 bases and J lost 0 bases. The CDR3 covers 18 residues. This CDR3 reads CASSHRDSDLSGANVLTF. The DNA for the CDR3 is TGTGCCAGCTCACACCGGGACAGTGACCTCTCTGGGGCCAACGTCCTGACTTTC.

The chain carries TRBV28 and TRBJ1-4; 9 positions agree with TRBD1. In germline, CDR1 is MDHEN, CDR2 SYDVKM. V lost 6 bases, J lost 7 bases, and 9 bases stayed unmatched. The CDR3 sequence is 15 residues long. CDR3 sequence (DNA): TGTGCCAGCAGCGTTCCCGGGACAGGGTTTGAAAAACTGTTTTTT. It encodes CASSVPGTGFEKLFF.

V usage is TRBV3-1 (or the pseudogene TRBV3-2) and J usage is TRBJ2-1; D gene ambiguous. Germline assignment: CDR1 LGHDT and CDR2 YNNKEL (reference sequence). V was trimmed by 3 bases and J by 5 bases, leaving 17 bases between them. This CDR3 is 16 amino acids long. The CDR3 region is CASSHHRGTINNEQFF. The CDR3 DNA is TGTGCCAGCAGCCACCATCGAGGTACCATTAACAATGAGCAGTTCTTC.

The CDR3 DNA is TGTGCCATCAGTTATAGGGGCCTGATTGGCTACACCTTC. Its protein is CAISYRGLIGYTF. This chain joins TRBV10-3 and TRBJ1-2, with D possibly matching TRBD1 (5 bases). V gave up 5 bases and J gave up 7 bases, with 14 bases separating them. The CDR3 loop spans 13 amino acids. CDR1 and CDR2 (germline): ENHRY, SYGVKD.

The chain uses TRBV19 and TRBJ2-7, with D possibly TRBD1 on 7 matching bases. CDR3 length equals 14 residues. Germline V gene data show CDR1 as LNHDA and CDR2 as SQIVND (reference sequence). Trimming removed 10 bases from V and 0 bases from J, with 16 bases in between. The CDR3 protein is CATARGVNSYEQYF. DNA of the CDR3: TGTGCCACCGCCAGGGGGGTGAACTCCTACGAGCAGTACTTC.

The chain couples TRBV12-3 or TRBV12-4 to TRBJ2-7; D gene unclear. Trimming took 5 bases from V and 6 from J, leaving 11 bases between them. The CDR3 totals 12 residues. The CDR3 region is CASSMTYSEQYF. CDR3 DNA sequence: TGTGCCAGCAGTATGACTTATTCCGAGCAGTACTTC.

The rearrangement uses TRBV30 and TRBJ2-1; D not resolved. Germline-derived CDR1 and CDR2 are GTSNPN and SVGIG (reference sequence). V lost 0 bases and J lost 0, with 9 bases in between. This CDR3 is built from 15 residues. CDR3 sequence reads: CAWSVSGHSYNEQFF. The DNA of the CDR3 is TGTGCCTGGAGTGTATCAGGTCACTCCTACAATGAGCAGTTCTTC.

The CDR3 loop is CASAWGGPYEQYF. CDR3 DNA: TGTGCCAGCGCTTGGGGGGGGCCCTACGAGCAGTACTTC. The chain combines TRBV28 with TRBJ2-7; D is possibly TRBD2 (7 bases). Germline V gene lookup returns CDR1 MDHEN and CDR2 SYDVKM. This CDR3 spans 13 amino acids. Trimming removed 8 bases at V and 2 bases at J, with 13 bases between.

The CDR3 spells CASTAGQGKNIQYF. The CDR3 region has the DNA TGTGCCAGTACCGCCGGACAGGGAAAAAACATTCAGTACTTC. This chain links TRBV19 with TRBJ2-4; 8 bases align to TRBD1. The CDR3 spans 14 residues. J was trimmed by 4 bases and V by 7 bases; bases with no gene match: 6. Germline CDR1 is LNHDA and CDR2 is SQIVND (reference sequence).

V and J are TRBV5-5 and TRBJ1-3; D gene ambiguous. Trimming stripped 0 bases from V and 2 bases from J, with 15 bases between. Germline CDR1 SGHKS, CDR2 YYEKEE (reference sequence). The CDR3 totals 17 residues. DNA for the CDR3: TGTGCCAGCAGCTTGGATTCGTACTTTCGAACTGGAAACACCATATATTTT. This codes for CASSLDSYFRTGNTIYF.

The table lists this clone with a count of one. The chain employs TRBV18 and TRBJ1-1, with 8 bases matching TRBD1. V shed 3 bases, J shed 5 bases, and the junction held 5 bases outside the gene matches. The germline CDR1 and CDR2 sequences are KGHSH and LQKENI. The CDR3 consists of 14 residues. In DNA form, the CDR3 reads TGTGCCAGCTCACCCGGACAGGGAGAGACTGAAGCTTTCTTT. Amino acids: CASSPGQGETEAFF.

V usage is TRBV2 and J usage is TRBJ1-3; tentatively, D is TRBD1 (6 bases). V was clipped by 1 base and J by 0 bases, with 10 bases between them. Germline values: CDR1 SNHLY, CDR2 FYNNEI. The CDR3 covers 16 residues. Here the CDR3 DNA reads TGTGCCAGCAGTGAAGACAGGGACCTCTCTGGAAACACCATATATTTT. The encoded protein is CASSEDRDLSGNTIYF.

J is TRBJ1-6 and V is TRBV5-1; D gene ambiguous. Germline V gives CDR1 SGHRS, CDR2 YFSETQ. Trimming removed 3 bases from V and 7 bases from J, with 8 bases in between. This CDR3 has 13 amino acids. The CDR3 DNA is TGCGCCAGCAGCTCGGAGGGAAATTCACCCCTCCACTTT. Protein product: CASSSEGNSPLHF.

The genes are TRBV2 and TRBJ1-5, with 9 bases fitting TRBD1. Germline CDR1 is SNHLY and CDR2 is FYNNEI. With V trimmed by 6 bases and J by 5 bases, 5 bases remained unmatched. This CDR3 is 14 amino acids long. In DNA form, the CDR3 reads TGTGCCAGCAGCCACAGGGGGCAGGATCAGCCCCAGCATTTT. This translates into CASSHRGQDQPQHF.

This clone has a single count. The rearrangement joins TRBV7-2 to TRBJ2-7; D is perhaps TRBD1 (6 bases). The length of the CDR3 is 15 residues. Germline CDR1 and CDR2: SGHTA and FQGNSA. The ends were cut back, 2 bases at V and 0 bases at J, with 11 bases in the middle. The CDR3 nucleotides are TGTGCCAGCAGCTTATTCGTGGGGGCCTCCTACGAGCAGTACTTC. It specifies CASSLFVGASYEQYF.

The V gene is TRBV28, the J gene TRBJ1-1; D gene uncertain. V gave up 5 bases and J gave up 6 bases, with 13 bases separating them. Germline CDR1 MDHEN, CDR2 SYDVKM. The CDR3 consists of 13 residues. The CDR3 region is CASSTYPEAEAFF. The CDR3 DNA is TGTGCCAGCAGTACATACCCAGAAGCTGAAGCTTTCTTT.

V usage is TRBV5-1 and J usage is TRBJ1-1, with D uncertain. Germline lookup yields CDR1 SGHRS and CDR2 YFSETQ. The CDR3 spans 14 residues. The V end was cut by 0 bases, the J end by 7 bases, with 13 bases between. Here the CDR3 reads CASSLEAAALEAFF. The CDR3 DNA follows: TGCGCCAGCAGCTTGGAGGCGGCAGCCCTTGAAGCTTTCTTT.

The rearrangement links TRBV5-1 to TRBJ2-2; D ambiguous. CDR3 length equals 13 residues. V lost 6 bases and J 4 bases, leaving 10 bases between the germline ends. Germline CDR1 and CDR2: SGHRS and YFSETQ. CDR3 sequence: CASMPATTGELFF. In DNA, the CDR3 is TGCGCCAGCATGCCAGCGACCACCGGGGAGCTGTTTTTT.

The chain has TRBV19 and TRBJ2-4; the D gene is possibly TRBD1 (6 bases). This CDR3 contains 12 residues. V lost 6 bases and J lost 9, with 12 bases in between. The germline V gene has CDR1 LNHDA and CDR2 SQIVND (reference sequence). CDR3: CASRQGGGIQYF. The CDR3 nucleotides read TGTGCCAGTAGACAGGGTGGGGGCATTCAGTACTTC.

The gene calls are TRBV28 and TRBJ1-1, with 8 bases that match TRBD1. J was trimmed by 1 base and V by 6 bases; bases with no gene match: 4. CDR3 size: 14 residues. CDR1 MDHEN and CDR2 SYDVKM come from the germline V gene. Here the CDR3 reads CASRRTGSNTEAFF. CDR3 DNA sequence: TGTGCCAGCAGAAGGACAGGGTCGAACACTGAAGCTTTCTTT.

The V call is TRBV21-1, the J call TRBJ2-1; the DNA was not compared with TRBD2, the D call given in the table. TRBV21-1 is described as a pseudogene. The CDR3 is 15 amino acids. In DNA, the CDR3 is TGTGCCAGCAGCCCGCGCTCCGGGAATAGGAATGAGCAGTTCTTC. It is translated as CASSPRSGNRNEQFF.

This rearrangement joins TRBV11-2 to TRBJ2-3, with 7 bases that match TRBD1. Losses at the gene ends were 1 base for V and 4 bases for J; bases not matched to a gene: 5. Germline CDR1 reads SGHAT; CDR2 reads FQNNGV. The CDR3 runs 15 residues. This chain's CDR3 is CASSLGWQGADTQYF. The CDR3 DNA follows: TGTGCCAGCAGCTTAGGTTGGCAGGGGGCAGATACGCAGTATTTT. Variable domain in full (rest from reference TRBV11-2 and TRBJ2-3): EAGVAQSPRYKIIEKRQSVAFWCNPISGHATLYWYQQILGQGPKLLIQFQNNGVVDDSQLPKDRFSAERLKGVDSTLKIQPAKLEDSAVYLCASSLGWQGADTQYFGPGTRLTVL.

The V and J genes are TRBV27 and TRBJ1-1, with 7 bases lining up with TRBD1. J was trimmed by 4 bases and V by 5 bases; bases with no gene match: 19. Germline values: CDR1 MNHEY, CDR2 SMNVEV (reference sequence). The CDR3 runs to 18 residues. CDR3: CASSHDPQGLLYSTEAFF. As DNA, the CDR3 is TGTGCCAGCAGTCACGATCCACAGGGGTTATTGTATAGCACTGAAGCTTTCTTT.